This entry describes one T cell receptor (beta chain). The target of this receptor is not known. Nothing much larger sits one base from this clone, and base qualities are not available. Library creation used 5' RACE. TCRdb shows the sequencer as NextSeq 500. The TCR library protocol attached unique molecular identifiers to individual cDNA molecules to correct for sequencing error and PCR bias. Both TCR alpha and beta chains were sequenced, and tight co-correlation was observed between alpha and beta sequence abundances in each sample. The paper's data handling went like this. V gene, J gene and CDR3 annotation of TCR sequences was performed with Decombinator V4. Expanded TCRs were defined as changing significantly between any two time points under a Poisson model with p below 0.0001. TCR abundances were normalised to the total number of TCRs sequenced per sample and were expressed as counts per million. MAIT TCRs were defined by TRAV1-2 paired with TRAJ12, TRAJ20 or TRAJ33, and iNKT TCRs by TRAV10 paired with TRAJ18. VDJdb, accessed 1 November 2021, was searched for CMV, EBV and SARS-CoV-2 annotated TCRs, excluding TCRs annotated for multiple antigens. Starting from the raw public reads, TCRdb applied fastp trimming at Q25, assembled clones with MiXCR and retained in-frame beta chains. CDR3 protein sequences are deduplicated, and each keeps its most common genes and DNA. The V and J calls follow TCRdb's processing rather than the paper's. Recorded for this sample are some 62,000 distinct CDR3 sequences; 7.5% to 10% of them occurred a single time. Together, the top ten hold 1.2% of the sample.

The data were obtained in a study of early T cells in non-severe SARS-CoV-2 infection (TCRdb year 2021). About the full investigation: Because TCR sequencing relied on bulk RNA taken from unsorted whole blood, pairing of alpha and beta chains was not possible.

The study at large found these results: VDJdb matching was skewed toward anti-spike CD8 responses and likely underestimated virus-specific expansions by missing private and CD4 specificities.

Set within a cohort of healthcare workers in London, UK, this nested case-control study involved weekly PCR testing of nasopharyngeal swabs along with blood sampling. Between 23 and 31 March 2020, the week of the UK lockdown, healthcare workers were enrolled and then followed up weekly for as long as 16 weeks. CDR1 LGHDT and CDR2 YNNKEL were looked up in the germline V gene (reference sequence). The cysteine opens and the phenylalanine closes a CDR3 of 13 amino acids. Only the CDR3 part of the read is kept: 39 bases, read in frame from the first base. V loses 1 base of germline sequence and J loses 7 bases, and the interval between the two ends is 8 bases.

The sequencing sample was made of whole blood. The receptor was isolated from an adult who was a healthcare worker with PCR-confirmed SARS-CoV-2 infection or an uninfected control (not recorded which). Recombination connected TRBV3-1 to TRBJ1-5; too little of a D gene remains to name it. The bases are TGTGCCAGCAGCCAAGTAGGATCGCAGCCCCAGCATTTT. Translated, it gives CASSQVGSQPQHF.